The 10 T cell receptor beta chains presented below share a single source sample, sequenced in a study of graft-versus-host responses after intestinal transplantation. Assay used: immunoSEQ multiplex PCR; TCRdb lists only in-frame clones, some missing. The data contain 43,000 or so clones, about 93% of them singletons. The material sequenced was PBMCs, taken 750 to 850 days after a first intestinal transplant, on the day of a second. These receptor sequences come from a human patient who received an intestinal transplant, so some T cells may come from the graft donor.

On this clone: The same CDR3 can be traced to other DNA sequences in this sample. The chain employs TRBV5-1 and TRBJ2-5; D call uncertain. The CDR3 consists of 11 residues. Germline lookup yields CDR1 SGHRS and CDR2 YFSETQ. With 3 bases removed from V and 5 bases from J, the gap between germline ends came to 5 bases. DNA for the CDR3: TGCGCCAGCAGCTCCGGTGAGACCCAGTACTTC. This encodes CASSSGETQYF.

The rearrangement joins TRBV10-1 to TRBJ1-1, with TRBD1 as a possible D gene (5 bases). Per the germline V gene, CDR1 is WNHNN and CDR2 is SYGVQD (reference sequence). CDR3 length: 14 residues. Trimming left V 9 bases short and J 1 base short, with 15 bases between. CDR3 coding DNA: TGCGCCAGGAGGGGTCCAGGGCCGAACACTGAAGCTTTCTTT. It yields the protein CARRGPGPNTEAFF.

The chain employs TRBV30 and TRBJ1-3, with 9 bases lining up with TRBD1. This CDR3 is built from 14 residues. Germline CDR1 reads GTSNPN; CDR2 reads SVGIG (reference sequence). J lost 0 bases, V lost 5 bases, and 2 bases had no gene match. The CDR3 region is CAWDRGSSGNTIYF. The CDR3 DNA is TGTGCCTGGGACAGGGGGAGCTCTGGAAACACCATATATTTT.

The CDR3 sequence: CASRDLYNEQFF. The CDR3 nucleotides are TGTGCCAGCCGCGACTTATACAATGAGCAGTTCTTC. The chain employs TRBV6-5 and TRBJ2-1; D is uncertain. Trimming pared 8 bases from V and 4 bases from J, leaving 9 bases between. The CDR3 sequence is 12 residues long. Germline values: CDR1 MNHEY, CDR2 SVGAGI.

V and J are TRBV7-2 and TRBJ2-3, with TRBD1 matching 7 bases. The germline CDR1 and CDR2 sequences are SGHTA and FQGNSA. The CDR3 covers 13 residues. V was clipped by 7 bases and J by 3 bases; unmatched bases: 4. The CDR3 DNA is TGTGCCAGCATAAGGGGGCGGACAGATACGCAGTATTTT. Amino acids: CASIRGRTDTQYF.

The chain combines TRBV19 with TRBJ1-5; a weak D match, TRBD1 (5 bases). Deletions cut 3 bases from V and 6 bases from J, with 12 bases between. The CDR3 sequence is 14 residues long. Germline CDR1 reads LNHDA; CDR2 reads SQIVND (reference sequence). CDR3 in amino acids: CASSMGLTGQPQHF. The CDR3 DNA reads TGTGCCAGTAGTATGGGGCTCACTGGTCAGCCCCAGCATTTT.

A word on this clone: This specimen includes other DNA sequences encoding the same CDR3. This rearrangement joins TRBV6-6 to TRBJ2-1; no clear D. Trimming cost V 6 bases and J 0 bases, with 15 bases left between them. The CDR3 sequence is 16 residues long. Germline CDR1 and CDR2: MNHNY and SVGAGI (reference sequence). DNA of the CDR3: TGTGCCAGCAGGCTATCTACAGATTTCTCCTACAATGAGCAGTTCTTC. Its translation: CASRLSTDFSYNEQFF.

V is TRBV2 and J is TRBJ2-7; D call uncertain. V was trimmed by 3 bases and J by 3 bases, leaving 3 bases between them. CDR1 and CDR2 from the germline V gene are SNHLY and FYNNEI. There are 11 residues in the CDR3. DNA for the CDR3: TGTGCCAGCAGTGATGGCTACGAGCAGTACTTC. Translation gives CASSDGYEQYF.

The chain combines TRBV28 with TRBJ2-7; D remains unclear. The CDR3 consists of 12 residues. The germline gives CDR1 MDHEN, CDR2 SYDVKM. The V end was cut by 4 bases, the J end by 3 bases, with 7 bases between. CDR3: CASSWGIYEQYF. The CDR3 DNA reads TGTGCCAGCAGTTGGGGTATCTACGAGCAGTACTTC. Full variable domain (remainder filled in from reference TRBV28 and TRBJ2-7): DVKVTQSSRYLVKRTGEKVFLECVQDMDHENMFWYRQDPGLGLRLIYFSYDVKMKEKGDIPEGYSVSREKKERFSLILESASTNQTSMYLCASSWGIYEQYFGPGTRLTVT.

V is TRBV5-1 and J is TRBJ2-2; D may be TRBD1 (6 bases). Trimming shortened V by 1 base and J by 4 bases, and 8 bases separated the two germline ends. This CDR3 contains 14 residues. The germline V gene has CDR1 SGHRS and CDR2 YFSETQ. The CDR3 loop reads CASSLNRVTGELFF. The DNA for the CDR3 is TGCGCCAGCAGCTTGAACAGGGTCACCGGGGAGCTGTTTTTT. Complete variable domain (other parts from reference TRBV5-1 and TRBJ2-2): KAGVTQTPRYLIKTRGQQVTLSCSPISGHRSVSWYQQTPGQGLQFLFEYFSETQRNKGNFPGRFSGRQFSNSRSEMNVSTLELGDSALYLCASSLNRVTGELFFGEGSRLTVL.